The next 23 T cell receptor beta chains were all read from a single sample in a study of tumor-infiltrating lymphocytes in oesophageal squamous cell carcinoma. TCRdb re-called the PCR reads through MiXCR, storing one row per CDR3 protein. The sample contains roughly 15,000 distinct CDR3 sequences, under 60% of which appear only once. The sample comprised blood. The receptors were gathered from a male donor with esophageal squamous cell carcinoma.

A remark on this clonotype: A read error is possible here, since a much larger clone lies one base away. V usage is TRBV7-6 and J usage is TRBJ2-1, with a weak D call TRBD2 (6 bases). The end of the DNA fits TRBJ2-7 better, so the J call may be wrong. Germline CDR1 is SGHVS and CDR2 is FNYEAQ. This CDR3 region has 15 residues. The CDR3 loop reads CASSPWEDSYNEQYF. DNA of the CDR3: TGTGCCAGCAGCCCTTGGGAGGACTCCTACAATGAGCAGTACTTC.

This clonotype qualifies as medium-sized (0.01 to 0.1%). The CDR3 loop reads CASSLRGEKLFF. In DNA form, the CDR3 reads TGTGCCAGCAGCTTACGGGGCGAAAAACTGTTTTTT. V gene TRBV11-2 combines with J gene TRBJ1-4; D may be TRBD1 (5 bases). The CDR3 has 12 amino acids. Per germline, CDR1 SGHAT and CDR2 FQNNGV. The V end was cut by 2 bases, the J end by 8 bases, with 6 bases between.

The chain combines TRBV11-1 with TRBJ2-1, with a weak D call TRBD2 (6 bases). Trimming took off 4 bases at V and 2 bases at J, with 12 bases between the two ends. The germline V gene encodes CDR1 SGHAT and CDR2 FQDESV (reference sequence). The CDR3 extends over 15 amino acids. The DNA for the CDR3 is TGTGCCAGCAGCTCGAGACTAGTCCCCTACAATGAGCAGTTCTTC. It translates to CASSSRLVPYNEQFF. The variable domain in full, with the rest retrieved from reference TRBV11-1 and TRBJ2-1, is EAEVAQSPRYKITEKSQAVAFWCDPISGHATLYWYRQILGQGPELLVQFQDESVVDDSQLPKDRFSAERLKGVDSTLKIQPAELGDSAMYLCASSSRLVPYNEQFFGPGTRLTVL.

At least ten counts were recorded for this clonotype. CDR3 coding DNA: TGCGCCAGCAGCTTGGCGGGACAGGCATCCTACGAGCAGTACTTC. Protein product: CASSLAGQASYEQYF. The rearrangement uses TRBV5-1 and TRBJ2-7, with 8 bases that match TRBD1. The V gene end was trimmed by 0 bases and the J gene end by 1 base; junction bases not matched to a gene: 3. CDR3 length: 15 residues. Germline V gene lookup returns CDR1 SGHRS and CDR2 YFSETQ.

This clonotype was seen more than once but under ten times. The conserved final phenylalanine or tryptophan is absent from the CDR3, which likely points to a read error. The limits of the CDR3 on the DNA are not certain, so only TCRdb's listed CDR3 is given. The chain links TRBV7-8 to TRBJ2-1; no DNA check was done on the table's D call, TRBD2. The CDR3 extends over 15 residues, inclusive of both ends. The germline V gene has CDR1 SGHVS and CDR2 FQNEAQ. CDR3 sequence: CASSLLRDSPLHFGN.

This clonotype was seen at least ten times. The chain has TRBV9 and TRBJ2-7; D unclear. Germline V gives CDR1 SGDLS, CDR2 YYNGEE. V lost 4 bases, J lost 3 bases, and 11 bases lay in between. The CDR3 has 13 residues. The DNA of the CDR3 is TGTGCCAGCAGCTCCGACCCTGACTACGAGCAGTACTTC. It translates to CASSSDPDYEQYF.

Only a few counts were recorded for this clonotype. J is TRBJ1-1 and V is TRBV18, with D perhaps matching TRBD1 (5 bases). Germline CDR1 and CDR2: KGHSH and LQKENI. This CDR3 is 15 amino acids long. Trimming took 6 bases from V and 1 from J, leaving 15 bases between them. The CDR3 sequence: CASSPAQGPNTEAFF. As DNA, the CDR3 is TGTGCCAGCTCCCCGGCTCAGGGCCCGAACACTGAAGCTTTCTTT. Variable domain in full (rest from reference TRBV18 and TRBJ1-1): NAGVMQNPRHLVRRRGQEARLRCSPMKGHSHVYWYRQLPEEGLKFMVYLQKENIIDESGMPKERFSAEFPKEGPSILRIQQVVRGDSAAYFCASSPAQGPNTEAFFGQGTRLTVV.

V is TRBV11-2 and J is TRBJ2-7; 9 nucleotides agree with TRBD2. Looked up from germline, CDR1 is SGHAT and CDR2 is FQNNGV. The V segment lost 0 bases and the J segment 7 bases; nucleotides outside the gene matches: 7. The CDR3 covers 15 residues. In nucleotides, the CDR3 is TGTGCCAGCAGCTTAGAGGGACTAGCATACAATGAGCAGTACTTC. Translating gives CASSLEGLAYNEQYF.

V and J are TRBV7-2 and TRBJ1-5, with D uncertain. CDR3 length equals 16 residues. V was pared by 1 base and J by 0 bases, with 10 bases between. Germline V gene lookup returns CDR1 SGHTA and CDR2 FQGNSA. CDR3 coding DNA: TGTGCCAGCAGCTTAGGCGTGCCCTATAGCAATCAGCCCCAGCATTTT. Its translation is CASSLGVPYSNQPQHF.

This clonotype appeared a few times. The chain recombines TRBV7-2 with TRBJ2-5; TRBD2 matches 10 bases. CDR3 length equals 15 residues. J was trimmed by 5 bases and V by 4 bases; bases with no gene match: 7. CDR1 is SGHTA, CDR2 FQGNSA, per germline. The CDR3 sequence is CASSSKRGGGETQYF. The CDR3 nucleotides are TGTGCCAGCAGCTCCAAGCGGGGGGGCGGGGAGACCCAGTACTTC.

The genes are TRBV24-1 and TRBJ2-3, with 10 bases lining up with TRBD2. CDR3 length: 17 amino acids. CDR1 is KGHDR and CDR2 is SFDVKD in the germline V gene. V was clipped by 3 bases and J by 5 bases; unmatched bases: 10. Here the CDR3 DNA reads TGTGCCACCAGTGATACAGGGAGTAGCGGGGGGAAAGATACGCAGTATTTT. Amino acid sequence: CATSDTGSSGGKDTQYF.

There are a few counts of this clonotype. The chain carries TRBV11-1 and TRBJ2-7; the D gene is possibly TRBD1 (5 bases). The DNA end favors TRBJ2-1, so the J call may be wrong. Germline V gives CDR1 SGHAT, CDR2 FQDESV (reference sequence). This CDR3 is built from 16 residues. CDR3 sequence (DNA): TGTGCCAGCAGCTTAGGGGCAGGGTCCGTGTTGAATGAGCAGTTCTTC. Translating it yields CASSLGAGSVLNEQFF.

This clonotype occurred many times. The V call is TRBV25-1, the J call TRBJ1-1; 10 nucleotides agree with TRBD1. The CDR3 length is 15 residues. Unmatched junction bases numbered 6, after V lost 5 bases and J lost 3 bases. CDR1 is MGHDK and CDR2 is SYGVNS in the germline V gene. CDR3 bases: TGTGCCAGCAGTAGACGGGACAGGGGTGACACTGAAGCTTTCTTT. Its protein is CASSRRDRGDTEAFF. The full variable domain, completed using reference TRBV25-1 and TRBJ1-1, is EADIYQTPRYLVIGTGKKITLECSQTMGHDKMYWYQQDPGMELHLIHYSYGVNSTEKGDLSSESTVSRIRTEHFPLTLESARPSHTSQYLCASSRRDRGDTEAFFGQGTRLTVV.

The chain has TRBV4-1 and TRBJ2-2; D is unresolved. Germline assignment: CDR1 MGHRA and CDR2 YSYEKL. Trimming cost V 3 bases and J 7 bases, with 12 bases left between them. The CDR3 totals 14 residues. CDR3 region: CASSQRTGFGELFF. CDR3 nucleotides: TGCGCCAGCAGCCAGAGAACCGGGTTCGGGGAGCTGTTTTTT.

This chain's CDR3 is CASSLRYLNEQFF. CDR3 in DNA: TGTGCCAGCAGCTTACGTTACCTCAATGAGCAGTTCTTC. This chain links TRBV7-6 with TRBJ2-4; D ambiguous. Matching the DNA end better, TRBJ2-1 makes the J call doubtful. This CDR3 is built from 13 residues. Germline CDR1 SGHVS, CDR2 FNYEAQ.

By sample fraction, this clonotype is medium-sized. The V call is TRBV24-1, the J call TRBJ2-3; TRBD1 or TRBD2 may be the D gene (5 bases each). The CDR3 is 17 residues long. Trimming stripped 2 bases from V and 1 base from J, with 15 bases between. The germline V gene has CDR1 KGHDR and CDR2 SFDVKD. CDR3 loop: CATSDSNGAFGTDTQYF. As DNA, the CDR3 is TGTGCCACCAGTGATTCCAACGGGGCATTCGGCACAGATACGCAGTATTTT.

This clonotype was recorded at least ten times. CDR3 sequence reads: CASRQSGETQYF. For the CDR3, the DNA is TGTGCCAGTAGACAAAGCGGGGAGACCCAGTACTTC. The chain recombines TRBV19 with TRBJ2-5, with TRBD2 as a possible D gene (6 bases). Trimming removed 6 bases from V and 5 bases from J, with 10 bases in between. This CDR3 has 12 residues. Germline CDR1 is LNHDA and CDR2 is SQIVND (reference sequence).

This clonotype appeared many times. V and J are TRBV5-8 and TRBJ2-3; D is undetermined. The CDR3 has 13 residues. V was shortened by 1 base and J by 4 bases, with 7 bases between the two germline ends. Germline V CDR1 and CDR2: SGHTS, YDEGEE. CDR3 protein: CASSLFEADTQYF. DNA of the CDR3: TGTGCCAGCAGCTTGTTCGAGGCAGATACGCAGTATTTT.

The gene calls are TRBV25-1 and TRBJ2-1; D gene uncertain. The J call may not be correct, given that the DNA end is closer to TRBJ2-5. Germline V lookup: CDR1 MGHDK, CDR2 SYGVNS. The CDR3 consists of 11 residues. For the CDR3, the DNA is TGTGCCAGCAGTAAAGCGGAGACCCAGTACTTC. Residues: CASSKAETQYF.

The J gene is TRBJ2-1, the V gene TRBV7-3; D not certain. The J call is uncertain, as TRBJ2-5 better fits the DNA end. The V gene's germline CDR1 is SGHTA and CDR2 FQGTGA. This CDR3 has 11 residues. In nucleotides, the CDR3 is TGTGCCAGCAGATCCGACCAGACCCAGTACTTC. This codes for CASRSDQTQYF.

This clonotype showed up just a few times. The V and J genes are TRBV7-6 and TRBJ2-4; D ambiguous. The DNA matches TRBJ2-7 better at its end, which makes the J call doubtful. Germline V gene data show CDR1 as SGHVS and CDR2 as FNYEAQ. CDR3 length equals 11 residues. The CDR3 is CASSLVDEQYF. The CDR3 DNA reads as TGTGCCAGCAGCTTAGTGGACGAGCAGTACTTC.

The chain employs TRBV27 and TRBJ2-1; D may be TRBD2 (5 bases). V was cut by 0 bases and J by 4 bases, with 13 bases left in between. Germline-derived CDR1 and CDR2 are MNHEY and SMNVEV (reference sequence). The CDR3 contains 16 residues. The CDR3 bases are TGTGCCAGCAGTTTATCGAGCGGTTATCGGTACAATGAGCAGTTCTTC. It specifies CASSLSSGYRYNEQFF.

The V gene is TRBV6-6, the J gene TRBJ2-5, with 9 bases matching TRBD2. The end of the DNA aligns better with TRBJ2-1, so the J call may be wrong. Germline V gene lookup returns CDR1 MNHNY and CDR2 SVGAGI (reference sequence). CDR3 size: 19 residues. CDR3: CASSYAGLAFYSAYNEQFF. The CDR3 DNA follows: TGTGCCAGCAGTTACGCCGGACTAGCGTTTTACTCGGCGTACAATGAGCAGTTCTTC.